Listed here are 11 T cell receptor beta chains from one sample, sequenced in a study of beta chain features in type 1 diabetes listed by TCRdb under 2018. The method was the immunoSEQ multiplex PCR assay. All of the isolated RNA was reverse transcribed with the High Capacity cDNA Reverse Transcription Kit, so expressed TCRB transcripts were sequenced. Held by TCRdb, this immuneACCESS table contains in-frame sequences only and omits some clones. Under half of the omission traces to an unresolved V gene where checked; the cause of the rest is unknown. This sample gives fewer than 650,000 clones in total; roughly 16% of them show up just once. In total, the top ten clones hold around 0.095% of the sample. The sequenced material came from naive CD4+ T cells from blood. The sample's cell subset or site label, decoded: true naive CD4+ T cells. These receptors were taken from a man between 18 and 35 years old in good health.

This clone has only a few counts. V gene TRBV6-1 combines with J gene TRBJ2-3, with 8 bases aligning to TRBD1. This CDR3 has 14 residues. V lost 5 bases to trimming and J lost 3 bases; unmatched junction nucleotides: 4. Germline loops: CDR1 MNHNS, CDR2 SASEGT. The CDR3 loop is CASSTNRGTDTQYF. CDR3 DNA: TGTGCCAGCAGTACCAACAGGGGGACAGATACGCAGTATTTT.

This clone was counted a few times. The CDR3 sequence is CASSTWTSGRVQPGHEQYF. The CDR3 DNA reads as TGTGCCAGCAGCACCTGGACTAGCGGGAGGGTCCAACCTGGCCACGAGCAGTACTTC. The chain uses TRBV21-1 and TRBJ2-7; whether TRBD2, the table's D call, matches the DNA was not checked. TRBV21-1 counts as a pseudogene. CDR3 length: 19 amino acids.

The chain recombines TRBV27 with TRBJ2-2; 7 bases align to TRBD1. V lost 4 bases and J lost 1; bases outside the gene matches: 3. The CDR3 spans 15 residues. CDR1 MNHEY and CDR2 SMNVEV come from the germline V gene (reference sequence). The CDR3 protein is CASSSWTGNTGELFF. In DNA form, the CDR3 reads TGTGCCAGCAGTTCCTGGACAGGGAACACCGGGGAGCTGTTTTTT.

This clone was seen more than once but under ten times. J is TRBJ2-1 and V is TRBV6-5, with 9 nucleotides matching TRBD2. Germline assignment: CDR1 MNHEY and CDR2 SVGAGI. The length of the CDR3 is 16 residues. The junction had 6 bases not matched to a gene; V was cut back by 1 base and J by 5 bases. The CDR3 reads CASSYFTSGLHNEQFF. CDR3 DNA sequence: TGTGCCAGCAGTTACTTCACTAGCGGGCTACACAATGAGCAGTTCTTC.

The chain recombines TRBV18 with TRBJ1-1, with D hard to call. There are 12 residues in the CDR3. The germline V gene encodes CDR1 KGHSH and CDR2 LQKENI. The V gene lost 0 bases and the J gene lost 4 bases, with 3 bases spanning the gap. The CDR3 loop reads CASSPPSTEAFF. In nucleotides, the CDR3 is TGTGCCAGCTCACCACCGAGCACTGAAGCTTTCTTT.

The table lists this clone with a few counts. The chain uses TRBV9 and TRBJ1-1; no reliable D call. Germline CDR1 reads SGDLS; CDR2 reads YYNGEE. This CDR3 is 14 amino acids long. The V end lost 0 bases, the J end lost 1 base, and 7 bases lay between the germline ends. The CDR3 sequence is CASSVASRNTEAFF. In DNA form, the CDR3 reads TGTGCCAGCAGCGTAGCTAGTCGGAACACTGAAGCTTTCTTT.

This clone appeared a few times. The V gene is TRBV11-2, the J gene TRBJ2-5; 7 nucleotides line up with TRBD1. The CDR3 is 13 amino acids. Germline V gives CDR1 SGHAT, CDR2 FQNNGV. V shed 5 bases, J shed 2 bases, and the junction held 2 bases outside the gene matches. CDR3 region: CASSPGQQETQYF. For the CDR3, the DNA is TGTGCCAGCAGCCCGGGACAGCAAGAGACCCAGTACTTC.

The chain uses TRBV28 and TRBJ2-5; 15 nucleotides agree with TRBD2. The CDR3 consists of 19 residues. The germline V gene has CDR1 MDHEN and CDR2 SYDVKM. Unmatched junction bases numbered 14, after V lost 5 bases and J lost 4 bases. The CDR3 sequence: CASSIPPGLAGGYTETQYF. For the CDR3, the DNA is TGTGCCAGCAGTATCCCCCCGGGACTAGCGGGAGGATACACAGAGACCCAGTACTTC.

The rearrangement links TRBV5-1 to TRBJ2-7, with 7 bases identical to TRBD1. The germline gives CDR1 SGHRS, CDR2 YFSETQ. CDR3 size: 14 residues. V lost 0 bases to trimming and J lost 4 bases; unmatched junction nucleotides: 4. The CDR3 coding sequence is TGCGCCAGCAGCTTGGAGACAGGGTTGTACGAGCAGTACTTC. This encodes CASSLETGLYEQYF.

This clone was observed a few times. The chain links TRBV4-3 to TRBJ2-5, with 9 bases lining up with TRBD1. Germline trimming cut 4 bases from V and 5 bases from J; bases unmatched to any gene: 11. The CDR3 covers 16 residues. Germline loops: CDR1 LGHNA, CDR2 YSLEER. The CDR3 sequence: CASSPAGQGIGETQYF. CDR3 DNA sequence: TGCGCCAGCAGCCCCGCGGGACAGGGAATTGGGGAGACCCAGTACTTC.

The genes are TRBV7-2 and TRBJ2-1; 12 bases are a match to TRBD2. The CDR3 has 15 residues. Trimming cost V 3 bases and J 6 bases; bases outside gene matches: 3. CDR1 SGHTA and CDR2 FQGNSA come from the germline V gene. The chain's CDR3 is CASSLGLAGVNEQFF. DNA for the CDR3: TGTGCCAGCAGCTTGGGACTAGCGGGCGTCAATGAGCAGTTCTTC.